The TCR beta chain under discussion was sequenced for a study of blood T cell repertoires in COVID-19. Profiled with immunoSEQ multiplex PCR; TCRdb holds only in-frame clones, not every one. The data hold 110,000 to 150,000 clones, with more than 75% observed a single time. J lost 7 bases, V lost 5 bases, and 10 bases had no gene match. In germline, CDR1 is SGHTA, CDR2 FQGTGA. This CDR3 region has 15 residues. Sequencing was done on a sample of peripheral blood. This clonotype was sampled from a human donor in a cohort sampled during active COVID-19. This chain links TRBV7-3 with TRBJ2-1; 8 bases agree with TRBD2. CDR3 sequence reads: CASSPTGGAGNEQFF. CDR3 nucleotides: TGTGCCAGCAGCCCCACCGGGGGGGCGGGAAATGAGCAGTTCTTC.